Listed below are T cell receptor beta chains from one sample, sequenced in a study of regulatory T cells in long-lasting Graves disease. TCRdb re-called the multiplex PCR reads through MiXCR, storing one row per CDR3 protein. The data show roughly 500,000 distinct CDR3 sequences, with 20% to 25% seen just once and over 6% held by the top ten. This material consisted of peripheral blood mononuclear cells (PBMCs), taken when the disease was refractory, from a patient treated with antithyroid drugs. Receptors were obtained from a female donor with Graves disease. Both conserved end residues are part of each CDR3. Fields, in order: V gene, CDR3 length, D gene, J gene, clone size, CDR3 protein, CDR3 DNA. D genes are given only for firm matches. Rows give clone size only sometimes, using once, few, many, or a class for an expanded clone.

>TRBV11-2|16|NA|TRBJ1-3|NA
CASSLDPGNSGNTIYF
TGTGCCAGCAGCTTAGATCCCGGAAACTCTGGAAACACCATATATTTT
>TRBV7-3|16|TRBD2|TRBJ2-2|many
CASSLPSGLEAGELFF
TGTGCCAGCAGCTTACCTTCTGGACTAGAGGCCGGGGAGCTGTTTTTT
>TRBV19|16|TRBD2|TRBJ2-5|NA
CASSTPSAGNQETQYF
TGTGCCAGTAGTACCCCCTCAGCGGGAAACCAAGAGACCCAGTACTTC
>TRBV5-1|15|TRBD1|TRBJ1-6|NA
CASSTGQGVSSPLHF
TGCGCCAGCAGCACGGGACAGGGGGTCAGTTCACCCCTCCACTTT
>TRBV28|14|NA|TRBJ1-1|many
CASSLRGRGTEAFF
TGTGCCAGCAGTTTAAGGGGGAGGGGCACTGAAGCTTTCTTT
>TRBV3-1|17|TRBD1|TRBJ1-3|NA
CASSRQGASSSGNTIYF
TGTGCCAGCAGCCGACAGGGTGCCTCGAGCTCTGGAAACACCATATATTTT
>TRBV28|20|TRBD2|TRBJ2-3|NA
CASSLDHGTYTLADTDTQYF
TGTGCCAGCAGTTTGGATCACGGGACATATACACTAGCGGACACAGATACGCAGTATTTT
>TRBV20-1|14|TRBD1|TRBJ2-7|few
CSAADRGSSYEQYF
TGCAGTGCTGCAGACAGGGGGAGTTCCTACGAGCAGTACTTC
>TRBV2|12|NA|TRBJ2-1|NA
CASSDLPNEQFF
TGTGCCAGCAGTGACCTTCCAAATGAGCAGTTCTTC
>TRBV20-1|14|TRBD1|TRBJ2-7|NA
CSAADRDFLYEQYF
TGCAGTGCTGCGGACAGGGATTTTCTCTACGAGCAGTACTTC
>TRBV27|16|TRBD1|TRBJ2-2|many
CASALWAGGASGELFF
TGTGCCAGCGCGTTGTGGGCAGGGGGCGCGAGCGGGGAGCTGTTTTTT
>TRBV29-1|13|TRBD1|TRBJ1-4|NA
CSAADRGDEKLFF
TGCAGCGCCGCGGACAGGGGCGATGAAAAACTGTTTTTT
>TRBV7-2|20|TRBD1|TRBJ2-6|many
CASSPLGGQGVSSGANVLTF
TGTGCCAGCAGCCCCCTAGGGGGACAGGGGGTATCCTCTGGGGCCAACGTCCTGACTTTC
>TRBV19|14|NA|TRBJ2-7|many
CASSIESGSYEQYF
TGTGCCAGTAGTATTGAATCGGGCTCCTACGAGCAGTACTTC
>TRBV3-1|15|NA|TRBJ2-7|NA
CASSQAPQGGYEQYF
TGTGCCAGCAGCCAAGCCCCACAGGGTGGCTACGAGCAGTACTTC
>TRBV5-1|14|NA|TRBJ1-4|few
CASRLTATNEKLFF
TGCGCCAGCAGACTGACAGCAACTAATGAAAAACTGTTTTTT
>TRBV4-1|17|NA|TRBJ1-1|few
CASSQGTDLYEGREAFF
TGCGCCAGCAGCCAAGGGACAGACCTCTACGAGGGGCGTGAAGCTTTCTTT